This is a list of T cell receptor beta chains from one sample in a study of spatial heterogeneity in lung cancer. MiXCR was run by TCRdb on the 5' RACE reads, yielding one entry per CDR3 protein. The table lists roughly 3,700 distinct CDR3 sequences, 6.3% of them singletons. Sequencing used lung tumor tissue, obtained at surgery. The source of these receptors is a male donor with early-stage non-small cell lung cancer. CDR3s leave out the opening cysteine and the closing phenylalanine or tryptophan. Fields, in order: V gene, D gene, J gene, CDR3 protein. A D gene is named only where the DNA matches it firmly.

TRBV9	NA	TRBJ1-5	ASSVSVSNQPQH
TRBV7-8	NA	TRBJ1-5	ASSPWTLRDEPQH
TRBV10-3	TRBD1	TRBJ1-4	AIRQGGSDEKLF
TRBV12-3/TRBV12-4	TRBD1	TRBJ1-2	ASSSHRDRPYGYT
TRBV11-2	NA	TRBJ2-1	ASSLRLSSYNEQF
TRBV20-1	NA	TRBJ1-1	SAIGGSTEAF
TRBV20-1	NA	TRBJ2-1	SAYQGGSYNEQF
TRBV7-9	NA	TRBJ2-4	AEREGAENIQY
TRBV9	NA	TRBJ2-2	ASSVDHKITGELF
TRBV5-1	NA	TRBJ2-5	ASSRDGRNQETQY
TRBV23-1	TRBD1	TRBJ2-7	ASSRYRGPYEQY
TRBV20-1	NA	TRBJ1-5	SAKVLPGNNQPQH
TRBV4-1	TRBD1	TRBJ1-2	ASSQWTGQGYGYT
TRBV2	NA	TRBJ2-7	ASSGETLSYEQY
TRBV6-2/TRBV6-3	NA	TRBJ1-5	ASSSGGIGNQPQH
TRBV19	TRBD1	TRBJ2-2	ASSTGTGATGELF
TRBV28	NA	TRBJ2-4	ASSWVGSGNIQY
TRBV18	NA	TRBJ2-7	ASSPPVLRDGTYEQY
TRBV5-4	TRBD1	TRBJ2-2	ASSLVDRATGELF
TRBV7-9	NA	TRBJ2-7	ASSKVGSSYEQY
TRBV5-1	NA	TRBJ1-4	ASSLVGAGEKLF
TRBV28	TRBD1	TRBJ2-4	ASSFDNTPGQGVSKNIQY
TRBV27	TRBD2	TRBJ2-2	ASSLYNGGALRELF
TRBV4-1	TRBD1	TRBJ2-5	ASSQGTGREETQY
TRBV6-2/TRBV6-3	NA	TRBJ2-2	ASSNGASGIGELF
TRBV27	NA	TRBJ2-5	ASSLHPPSLETQY
TRBV28	NA	TRBJ2-1	ASSFISYNEQF
TRBV4-3	TRBD1	TRBJ2-7	ASSARTGDYEQY
TRBV7-6	NA	TRBJ1-1	ASSLGGAEAF
TRBV7-8	NA	TRBJ2-5	ASSFGGGGETQY
TRBV5-6	NA	TRBJ2-3	ASSGQIRDPQY
TRBV19	NA	TRBJ2-3	ASSLSTGASSTDTQY
TRBV27	NA	TRBJ1-5	ASSQTGTKGNQPQH
TRBV20-1	NA	TRBJ2-1	SAFIGEQF
TRBV9	TRBD2	TRBJ2-5	ASSSGTSTVETQY
TRBV7-2	NA	TRBJ2-7	ASSLQGPYEQY
TRBV7-6	NA	TRBJ2-3	ASSPGALQY
TRBV20-1	NA	TRBJ1-6	SAPGTRGPSSPLH
TRBV6-2/TRBV6-3	TRBD1	TRBJ2-5	ASGWVDRGGETQY
TRBV7-9	NA	TRBJ2-3	ASTSQSDGHTQY
TRBV5-1	NA	TRBJ2-1	ASSLAQGSLSNEQF
TRBV7-8	NA	TRBJ2-5	ATQWGGRGVQETQY
TRBV6-5	NA	TRBJ1-4	ASRSGLEKLF
TRBV30	NA	TRBJ1-2	AWSRAYGYT
TRBV20-1	NA	TRBJ1-5	SARDSGHRAGQPQH
TRBV20-1	NA	TRBJ2-7	SAPRSLVESHEQY
TRBV20-1	NA	TRBJ2-1	SAWVAKNEQF
TRBV4-1	NA	TRBJ1-1	ASSHRTSSRTEAF
TRBV20-1	TRBD1	TRBJ2-7	SAEGQDSYEQY
TRBV7-9	NA	TRBJ2-3	ASSLNGGKSFGTQY
TRBV18	NA	TRBJ2-5	ASSPIGTISELTQY
TRBV2	NA	TRBJ2-3	ASSLTDTQY
TRBV7-2	NA	TRBJ2-1	ASSLAGGYNEQF
TRBV6-5	NA	TRBJ1-4	ASSPLSGELF
TRBV27	NA	TRBJ1-2	ASSLSWDGYGYT
TRBV11-2	NA	TRBJ2-3	ASSLGRLTDTQY
TRBV29-1	NA	TRBJ2-7	SVRQTYEQY
TRBV6-6	TRBD2	TRBJ2-3	ASSRSTSGGAHTQY